This T cell receptor beta chain derives from a study of technical replicates of blood from four donors. Sequencing used immunoSEQ multiplex PCR; TCRdb keeps in-frame clones, though not all of them. The sample records some 80,000 clones, approximately 97% being singletons. Deletions cut 5 bases from V and 9 bases from J, with 29 bases between. Per the germline V gene, CDR1 is MGHDK and CDR2 is SYGVNS. This CDR3 comprises 18 residues. V is TRBV25-1 and J is TRBJ2-1, with D possibly matching TRBD2 (6 bases). Sequencing was carried out using T cells isolated from PBMCs. This receptor was identified in a human donor in good health. This CDR3 is CASSRGRGLTFFFSEQFF. CDR3 nucleotide sequence: TGTGCCAGCAGTCGAGGACGGGGACTGACCTTTTTTTTCTCTGAGCAGTTCTTC. Full variable domain (remainder filled in from reference TRBV25-1 and TRBJ2-1): EADIYQTPRYLVIGTGKKITLECSQTMGHDKMYWYQQDPGMELHLIHYSYGVNSTEKGDLSSESTVSRIRTEHFPLTLESARPSHTSQYLCASSRGRGLTFFFSEQFFGPGTRLTVL.